A selection of T cell receptor beta chains follows, all from one sample in a study of blood T cell repertoires in COVID-19. Assay: immunoSEQ multiplex PCR; the TCRdb copy retains only in-frame clones and omits some. The table has around 250,000 clones, over 80% seen once. The sequencing input was PBMCs or T cells enriched from blood (not recorded which). The receptors here all came from a woman younger than 45 with acute COVID-19. Both conserved end residues are part of each CDR3. The order of the fields is V gene, J gene, clone size, D gene, CDR3 protein, CDR3 DNA. The D gene is left open where the match is weak. Size tells how often a clone was seen (once, few, many) or the class of an expanded clone, and some rows leave it out.

V: TRBV4-1; J: TRBJ2-7; size: NA; D: TRBD1; CDR3: CASSQDDRGTGTYEQYF; DNA: TGCGCCAGCAGCCAAGATGACAGGGGGACAGGTACCTACGAGCAGTACTTC
V: TRBV28; J: TRBJ2-7; size: NA; D: TRBD1; CDR3: CASSLPGTAQGEQYF; DNA: TGTGCCAGCAGTTTACCCGGGACAGCCCAGGGGGAGCAGTACTTC
V: TRBV9; J: TRBJ2-3; size: few; D: TRBD2; CDR3: CASSVLAGGPTDTQYF; DNA: TGTGCCAGCAGCGTTCTAGCGGGAGGTCCCACAGATACGCAGTATTTT
V: TRBV11-3; J: TRBJ2-1; size: few; D: TRBD1; CDR3: CASSHSGTGGNEQFF; DNA: TGTGCCAGCAGCCATTCCGGGACAGGGGGGAATGAGCAGTTCTTC
V: TRBV4-3; J: TRBJ1-1; size: once; D: NA; CDR3: CASSQGVEAFF; DNA: TGCGCCAGCAGCCAAGGAGTTGAAGCTTTCTTT
V: TRBV30; J: TRBJ2-3; size: NA; D: TRBD2; CDR3: CAWSVDLWAGREDTQYF; DNA: TGTGCCTGGAGTGTAGACTTGTGGGCAGGGAGGGAGGATACGCAGTATTTT
V: TRBV2; J: TRBJ2-1; size: NA; D: TRBD2; CDR3: CASSLLTSGLYNEQFF; DNA: TGTGCCAGCAGTTTGTTGACTAGCGGATTATACAATGAGCAGTTCTTC
V: TRBV21-1; J: TRBJ2-1; size: NA; D: NA; CDR3: CASSKGGTKRRNEQFF; DNA: TGTGCCAGCAGCAAAGGCGGGACTAAAAGGAGGAATGAGCAGTTCTTC
V: TRBV28; J: TRBJ2-7; size: NA; D: NA; CDR3: CASSWAGSYEQYF; DNA: TGTGCCAGCAGTTGGGCAGGCTCCTACGAGCAGTACTTC
V: TRBV3-1/TRBV3-2; J: TRBJ1-1; size: once; D: NA; CDR3: CASSRNKNTEAFF; DNA: TGTGCCAGCAGCCGAAACAAGAACACTGAAGCTTTCTTT
V: TRBV7-8; J: TRBJ2-1; size: NA; D: TRBD2; CDR3: CASSLMGGRGDNEQFF; DNA: TGTGCCAGCAGCTTGATGGGCGGGAGGGGGGACAATGAGCAGTTCTTC
V: TRBV30; J: TRBJ2-3; size: NA; D: NA; CDR3: CAWSVSKRSTDTQYF; DNA: TGTGCCTGGAGTGTGTCTAAACGAAGCACAGATACGCAGTATTTT
V: TRBV6-2/TRBV6-3; J: TRBJ2-7; size: NA; D: TRBD2; CDR3: CASSYGGGPNEQYF; DNA: TGTGCCAGCAGTTATGGGGGAGGGCCCAACGAGCAGTACTTC
V: TRBV27; J: TRBJ2-3; size: NA; D: TRBD1; CDR3: CASRRQGAGGTDTQYF; DNA: TGTGCCAGCAGAAGACAGGGGGCCGGAGGCACAGATACGCAGTATTTT
V: TRBV28; J: TRBJ2-1; size: NA; D: TRBD2; CDR3: CASSLRSSGRNEQFF; DNA: TGTGCCAGCAGTTTAAGGTCTAGCGGGAGGAATGAGCAGTTCTTC
V: TRBV4-1; J: TRBJ2-7; size: NA; D: TRBD1; CDR3: CASSQDSGTDRIRTYEQYF; DNA: TGCGCCAGCAGCCAAGATTCGGGGACAGATAGAATTCGGACCTACGAGCAGTACTTC
V: TRBV6-5; J: TRBJ2-7; size: NA; D: TRBD2; CDR3: CASSFGLDPLAEQYF; DNA: TGTGCCAGCAGTTTCGGACTAGATCCGTTAGCCGAGCAGTACTTC
V: TRBV18; J: TRBJ1-1; size: NA; D: NA; CDR3: CASSPGTANTEAFF; DNA: TGTGCCAGCTCACCAGGAACAGCTAACACTGAAGCTTTCTTT
V: TRBV11-1; J: TRBJ2-3; size: NA; D: TRBD1; CDR3: CASSPGQGVADTQYF; DNA: TGTGCCAGCAGCCCGGGACAGGGGGTGGCAGATACGCAGTATTTT
V: TRBV30; J: TRBJ2-1; size: NA; D: NA; CDR3: CAWTTSYNEQFF; DNA: TGTGCCTGGACTACCTCCTACAATGAGCAGTTCTTC
V: TRBV19; J: TRBJ2-3; size: NA; D: NA; CDR3: CASSIGGIDTQYF; DNA: TGTGCCAGTAGTATCGGGGGTATAGATACGCAGTATTTT
V: TRBV28; J: TRBJ2-2; size: NA; D: NA; CDR3: CASSFPKSVTLSGTGELFF; DNA: TGTGCCAGCAGTTTTCCCAAATCTGTCACCCTATCTGGCACCGGGGAGCTGTTTTTT
V: TRBV5-8; J: TRBJ1-5; size: NA; D: TRBD1; CDR3: CASSLKATGTAFNQPQHF; DNA: TGTGCCAGCAGCTTGAAGGCGACCGGGACAGCCTTCAATCAGCCCCAGCATTTT
V: TRBV2; J: TRBJ2-1; size: NA; D: TRBD2; CDR3: CASSVGVAGGFNEQFF; DNA: TGTGCCAGCAGTGTTGGAGTAGCGGGAGGATTCAATGAGCAGTTCTTC
V: TRBV10-2; J: TRBJ2-1; size: NA; D: NA; CDR3: CASSDGDEQFF; DNA: TGCGCCAGCAGTGACGGGGATGAGCAGTTCTTC
V: TRBV5-1; J: TRBJ2-1; size: few; D: NA; CDR3: CASSPEGSGWVYNEQFF; DNA: TGCGCCAGCAGCCCGGAGGGGTCGGGATGGGTCTACAATGAGCAGTTCTTC
V: TRBV30; J: TRBJ1-4; size: once; D: NA; CDR3: CAWSPTGLKLFF; DNA: TGTGCCTGGAGTCCTACAGGGTTGAAACTGTTTTTT
V: TRBV18; J: TRBJ2-1; size: NA; D: NA; CDR3: CASSPPSGAVEQFF; DNA: TGTGCCAGCTCACCACCTAGTGGCGCGGTTGAGCAGTTCTTC
V: TRBV5-1; J: TRBJ1-1; size: NA; D: NA; CDR3: CASSLGDTPFGAFF; DNA: TGCGCCAGCAGCTTGGGGGACACCCCCTTTGGAGCTTTCTTT
V: TRBV6-1; J: TRBJ1-2; size: NA; D: TRBD1; CDR3: CASSEGGTGKGNGYTF; DNA: TGTGCCAGCAGTGAGGGGGGGACAGGGAAGGGAAATGGCTACACCTTC
V: TRBV29-1; J: TRBJ2-1; size: NA; D: TRBD2; CDR3: CSAIAGGNNEQFF; DNA: TGCAGCGCGATAGCGGGAGGCAACAATGAGCAGTTCTTC
V: TRBV9; J: TRBJ1-2; size: NA; D: TRBD1; CDR3: CASSVGQGTNYGYTF; DNA: TGTGCCAGCAGCGTAGGACAGGGGACTAACTATGGCTACACCTTC
V: TRBV19; J: TRBJ2-1; size: NA; D: TRBD2; CDR3: CASSIDRAGGGAQFF; DNA: TGTGCCAGTAGTATAGACCGAGCGGGAGGGGGGGCACAGTTCTTC
V: TRBV5-1; J: TRBJ2-3; size: NA; D: NA; CDR3: CASSRDSADTQYF; DNA: TGCGCCAGCAGTCGTGACTCCGCAGATACGCAGTATTTT
V: TRBV7-3; J: TRBJ2-1; size: NA; D: TRBD2; CDR3: CASSFDGTSGFNEQFF; DNA: TGTGCCAGCAGTTTCGACGGGACTAGCGGGTTCAATGAGCAGTTCTTC